What follows is one T cell receptor (beta chain) and its context. The authors built TCR beta libraries using iRepertoire HTBI primers and Arm-PCR of CDR3 regions. TCRdb re-derived calls from the multiplex PCR reads in MiXCR, one entry per CDR3 protein. Of over 650,000 distinct CDR3 sequences detected, about 30% appear once; the ten largest clones hold roughly 41%. This specimen belongs to a study of regulatory T cells in long-lasting Graves disease. Turning to the study itself: Persistence in Graves' disease required over 5 years of antithyroid drugs plus positive TSH receptor antibodies.

This CDR3 is built from 16 residues. V lost 6 bases to trimming and J lost 3 bases, with 18 bases between them. Regarding time point: persistent/refractory GD, antithyroid drugs over 5 years with positive TRAb. Construction of the TCR library relied on RNA isolated from PBMCs. Sequenced material: peripheral blood mononuclear cells (PBMCs), taken when the disease was refractory, from a patient treated with antithyroid drugs. The rearrangement joins TRBV12-3 or TRBV12-4 to TRBJ1-5; D might be TRBD1 (5 bases). This sequence originates from a female donor with Graves disease. CDR3 protein: CASRPQGWGDNQPQHF. The CDR3 nucleotides read TGTGCCAGCAGACCTCAGGGATGGGGGGACAATCAGCCCCAGCATTTT.